This TCR beta chain is drawn from a study of regulatory T cells in long-lasting Graves disease. Study-wide results and limits: Not thyroid tissue but only peripheral blood was studied.

CDR1 MDHEN and CDR2 SYDVKM come from the germline V gene. Trimming stripped 1 base from V and 9 bases from J, with 7 bases between. The CDR3 is 12 amino acids. Time point denoted: newly diagnosed GD, antithyroid drugs for less than 3 months. RNA from PBMCs was the source of the TCR library. Graves' disease diagnosis was established per American Thyroid Association guidelines. This clonotype appeared many times. What it recognizes is unknown. HTBI primers from iRepertoire and Arm-PCR of CDR3 regions yielded the TCR beta libraries. TCRdb independently ran MiXCR on the multiplex PCR reads; one entry per CDR3 protein. The sample has approximately 360,000 distinct CDR3 sequences, about 12% seen once. The same data also went into a second study, on T cells in Graves' hyperthyroidism and ophthalmopathy. This second report adds: Ophthalmopathy cases were set apart from stable hyperthyroidism by a 13 V-J model.

Sequences were derived from peripheral blood mononuclear cells (PBMCs), sampled at new diagnosis, from a patient treated with antithyroid drugs. This rearrangement joins TRBV28 to TRBJ2-1; D gene unclear. This receptor was obtained from a woman aged 18-29 years with Graves disease. The CDR3 is CASSLYPSEQFF. For the CDR3, the DNA is TGTGCCAGCAGTTTATATCCCAGTGAGCAGTTCTTC.